The present entry profiles one T cell receptor beta chain with its context. No cognate antigen has been identified for it. At one end, the junction sequence differs from germline, possibly due to a read error. From cysteine to phenylalanine, the CDR3 is 14 amino acids long. CDR3 DNA is the only sequence kept; it has 42 bases, read in frame from the first base. The germline V gene encodes CDR1 SGHNT and CDR2 YENEEA. Baseline tumor tissue collected before treatment was sequenced to identify tumor-specific TCR clonotypes. The study used next-generation sequencing of T-cell receptor sequences to monitor peripheral T-cell lymphoma patients receiving frontline treatment on a trial. The data belong to a study of circulating tumor DNA in untreated peripheral T-cell lymphoma (dated by TCRdb to 2020 to 2022). Paper-wide results and their limitations: Tumor-specific clonotypes turned up in about 78% of patients, identified from roughly nine tenths of baseline tissues and from about 67% of baseline serum samples.

Libraries were built with the immunoSEQ multiplex PCR assay. This immuneACCESS table, as held by TCRdb, lists in-frame sequences with V and J called but not all clones. Of the missing ones, under half trace to an unresolved V gene in checked studies; the others have no known cause. The sample table contains some 10,000 clones; only one count was recorded for approximately 72% of them. The ten top clones hold roughly a third of the sample. The source of this sequence is a human donor with peripheral T-cell lymphoma. What was sequenced was tumor tissue. The chain uses TRBV11-3 and TRBJ1-5; the best D guess is TRBD1, with 5 bases matching. The sequenced DNA is TGTACCAGCAGGGAGGGTGCAGGGAATCAGCCCCAGCATTTT. This codes for CTSREGAGNQPQHF.